The clone carrying this T cell receptor (beta chain) came up a few times. Through a sample-barcoded 5' primer and a J-beta primer mix, a second PCR was run for 7 to 11 cycles. TCRdb re-called the 5' RACE reads with MiXCR, one entry per CDR3 protein. The table has about 1.7 million distinct CDR3 sequences, over 25% seen once. This record belongs to a study of blood T cells in healthy people across ages. The CDR3 length is 11 residues. Germline loops: CDR1 GTSNPN, CDR2 SVGIG (reference sequence). V was clipped by 3 bases and J by 6 bases, with 9 bases between them. Sequenced input: blood. The sequence was collected from a woman in her 30s in good health. The chain joins TRBV30 to TRBJ2-7; D remains unclear. CDR3 loop: CAWSVSPEQYF. CDR3 nucleotides: TGTGCCTGGAGCGTTAGCCCCGAGCAGTACTTC. The complete variable domain, with remaining parts taken from reference TRBV30 and TRBJ2-7, reads SQTIHQWPATLVQPVGSPLSLECTVEGTSNPNLYWYRQAAGRGLQLLFYSVGIGQISSEVPQNLSASRPQDRQFILSSKKLLLSDSGFYLCAWSVSPEQYFGPGTRLTVT.